This T cell receptor (beta chain) was sequenced during a study of blood T cell repertoires in COVID-19 (dated by TCRdb to about 2020). Broadly, across the study: Samples covering the acute and convalescent phases of COVID-19 were provided by collaborators in the United States, Italy and Spain. The prospective study material was composed of cDNA or gDNA derived from T cells, B-cell-depleted T cells, or PBMCs. Deeply sampled blood TCRbeta repertoires from subjects exposed to, actively infected with, or recovered from COVID-19 were included in the dataset. A freely available public database, intended as a resource for researchers studying the immune response to SARS-CoV-2, is where the repertoires were released. The samples were drawn from two sources: the first 160 participants of the ongoing ImmuneRACE study, and 1,254 subjects contributed by 6 global collaborators. The sample metadata nearly always contained a de-identified subject ID, COVID-19 status, age in years and sex. Where available, HLA class I and class II types were obtained from metadata supplied by the sample provider rather than from assay-based typing.

A remark on this clone: This receptor's antigen is unknown. No base qualities exist here, and no much larger clone lies one base off it.

TCRbeta CDR3 regions were amplified from genomic DNA by means of the immunoSEQ Assay, a bias-controlled multiplex PCR. The study's own analysis went as follows. Nucleated cell counts per sample were estimated from amplification of reference gene primers within the assay. To quantify the absolute abundance of each unique TCRbeta CDR3 rearrangement, sequence reads were collapsed and filtered. For each sample, productive Simpson clonality was calculated as the square root of Simpson's diversity index across productive rearrangements. TCRdb carries this immuneACCESS record with in-frame sequences only. Its versions omit some clonotypes, under half of them owing to an unresolved V gene in the studies checked, with the rest unexplained. The DNA was the basis for D and trimming; V, J and clone size are from that table. The sample records some 190,000 clones, about three quarters of which are singletons. 8.5% to 10% of the sample is held by the ten biggest clonotypes.

Collaborating institutions collected whole blood in K2EDTA tubes following their own protocols. Collaborator samples were shipped for TCRbeta analysis as frozen whole blood, isolated PBMCs, or DNA extracted from either sample type. What the work shows at the level of the full study, not this receptor alone: The amount of clinical and demographic metadata varied by source and participant and was provided uncurated.

The V and J ends are trimmed by 1 base and 3 bases, leaving 12 bases between them. The germline V gene yields SGHAT for CDR1 and FQNNGV for CDR2. The CDR3 sequence holds 16 residues, the cysteine and phenylalanine included. This entry keeps only the CDR3 DNA: 48 bases, framed from base 1. This sequence originates from a woman between 45 and 65 years old with active or convalescent COVID-19. Sequencing used peripheral blood. The chain links TRBV11-2 with TRBJ2-2; D gene: possibly TRBD2, on 5 matching bases. The nucleotides read TGTGCCAGCAGCTTAGTGGGGAGAGTGTACACCGGGGAGCTGTTTTTT. Its protein is CASSLVGRVYTGELFF.